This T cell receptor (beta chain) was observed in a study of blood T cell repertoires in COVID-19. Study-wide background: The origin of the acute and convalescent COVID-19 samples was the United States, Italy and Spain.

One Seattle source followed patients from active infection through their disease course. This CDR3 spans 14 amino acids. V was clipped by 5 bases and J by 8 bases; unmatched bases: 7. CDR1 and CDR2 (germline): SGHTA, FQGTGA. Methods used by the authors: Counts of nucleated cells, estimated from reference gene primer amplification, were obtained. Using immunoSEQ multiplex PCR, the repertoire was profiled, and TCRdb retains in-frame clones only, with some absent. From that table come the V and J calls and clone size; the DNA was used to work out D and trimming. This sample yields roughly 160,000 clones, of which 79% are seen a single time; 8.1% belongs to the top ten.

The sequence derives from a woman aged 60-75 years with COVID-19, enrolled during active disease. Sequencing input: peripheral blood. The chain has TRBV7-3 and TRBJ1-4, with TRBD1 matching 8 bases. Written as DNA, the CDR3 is TGTGCCAGCAGCCGGACAGGGCACAAGGAAAAACTGTTTTTT. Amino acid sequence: CASSRTGHKEKLFF.